This T cell receptor (beta chain) is from a study of shared T cell receptors in the human thymus (dated by TCRdb to 2020 to 2022). Turning to the overall study: The study examined how self-reactive, shared T-cell receptor alpha chains are generated in the human thymus.

Unmatched junction bases come to 19, with V trimmed by 5 bases and J by 7 bases. The germline V gene yields SGHTA for CDR1 and FQGNSA for CDR2. The CDR3 measures 18 amino acids from cysteine to phenylalanine. Only the CDR3 part of the read is kept: 54 bases, read in frame from the first base. Libraries were prepared through the immunoSEQ multiplex PCR assay. Imported from immuneACCESS, the table was reduced by TCRdb to in-frame sequences with V and J called. These copies leave out some clones; in studies compared against another copy, an unresolved V gene accounts for under half, and the cause of the remainder is not known. The sample data list about 660,000 clones, and around 87% of these were observed just once. Jointly, the top ten make up approximately 0.01% of the sample. Concerning this clone itself: It lacks a known antigen. Base-call qualities are not available, and no considerably larger clone is one nucleotide away.

The sample also formed part of further work on human thymus T cells. The second source states: In Finland, the donors were immunologically healthy infants who were having open corrective cardiac surgery for congenital heart defects. Thymus tissue was collected as surgical resects that were removed during corrective cardiac surgery. Both the thymic and the peripheral blood repertoires appeared to show biased V and J gene segment usage. The related research reported highly overlapping thymic TCR repertoires among unrelated individuals. The study characterized TCR alpha and beta repertoires from roughly eight infant thymus samples and four related peripheral blood samples. Donor ages ranging from about 6 to 244 days were recorded, and over 5 male and a couple of female infants were included in the cohort. Thymocytes were released mechanically from tissue and stored at -70 °C as pellets of about 10-34 million cells. A QIAsymphony instrument was used to extract genomic DNA from the frozen cell pellets. TCRB and TCRAD loci were amplified from a standardized quantity of quality-controlled genomic DNA using the immunoSEQ multiplex PCR assay. Amplicons spanned the V(D)J region at a length sufficient to cover the CDR3 and identify V and J genes. Through the commercial immunoSEQ service, the amplicons were sequenced on an Illumina platform. Primer bias and sequencing errors were corrected using previously described methods, and TCRAD and TCRB definitions followed the IMGT database. Analysis of the repertoires was done with immunoSEQ Analyzer 3.0 and VDJTools and included basic statistics, V/J segment usage, diversity estimates, rarefaction and pairwise overlap. Diversity was estimated using the Chao1, ChaoE, Efron-Thisted, Shannon and inverse Simpson indices, and was also estimated on datasets down-sampled to the size of the smallest sample. Repertoire overlap was assessed by strict matching of CDR3 nucleotide sequence, V gene and J gene, and clustering was done by Jaccard-based multidimensional scaling. On average, thymus samples gave roughly 800,000 unique TCRB clonotypes, whereas blood samples gave around 80,000.

This receptor was identified in a boy in the first two years of life with a congenital heart defect. Donor details come from another sample of the same person, matched by shared clones. The sample was thymocytes. The rearrangement joined TRBV7-2 to TRBJ2-7, and TRBD2 aligns with 11 junction nucleotides. The DNA sequence is given as TGTGCCAGCAGCGAACATCCCCCCCACGAAGGGACTAGCGGTGAGCAGTACTTC. Its protein is CASSEHPPHEGTSGEQYF.